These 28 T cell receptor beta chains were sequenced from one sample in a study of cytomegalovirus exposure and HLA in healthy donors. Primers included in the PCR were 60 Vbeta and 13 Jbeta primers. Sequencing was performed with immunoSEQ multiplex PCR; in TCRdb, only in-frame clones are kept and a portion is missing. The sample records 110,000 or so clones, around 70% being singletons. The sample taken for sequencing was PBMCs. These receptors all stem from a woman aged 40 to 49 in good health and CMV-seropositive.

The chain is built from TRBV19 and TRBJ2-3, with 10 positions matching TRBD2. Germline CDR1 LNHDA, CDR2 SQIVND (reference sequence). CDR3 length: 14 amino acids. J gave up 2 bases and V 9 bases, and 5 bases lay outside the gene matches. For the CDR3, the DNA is TGTGCCAGCGCTACTAGCGGGGACACAGATACGCAGTATTTT. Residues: CASATSGDTDTQYF.

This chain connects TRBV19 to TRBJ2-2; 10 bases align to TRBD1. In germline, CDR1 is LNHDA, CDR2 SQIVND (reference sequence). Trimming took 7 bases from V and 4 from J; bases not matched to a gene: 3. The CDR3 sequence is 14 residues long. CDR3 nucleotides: TGTGCCAGTATGACAGGGGGCTTCACCGGGGAGCTGTTTTTT. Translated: CASMTGGFTGELFF.

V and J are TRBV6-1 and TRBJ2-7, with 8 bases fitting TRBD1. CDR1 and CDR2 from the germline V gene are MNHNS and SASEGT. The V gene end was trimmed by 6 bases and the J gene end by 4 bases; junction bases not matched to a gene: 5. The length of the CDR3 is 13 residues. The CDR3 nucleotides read TGTGCCAGCAGGGGGACAGGCCAGTACGAGCAGTACTTC. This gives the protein CASRGTGQYEQYF.

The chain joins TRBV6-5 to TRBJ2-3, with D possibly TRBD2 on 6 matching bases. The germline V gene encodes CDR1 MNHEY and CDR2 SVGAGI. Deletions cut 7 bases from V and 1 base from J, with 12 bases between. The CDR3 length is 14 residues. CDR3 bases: TGTGCCAGCACCGGCGGGATGGGCACAGATACGCAGTATTTT. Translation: CASTGGMGTDTQYF.

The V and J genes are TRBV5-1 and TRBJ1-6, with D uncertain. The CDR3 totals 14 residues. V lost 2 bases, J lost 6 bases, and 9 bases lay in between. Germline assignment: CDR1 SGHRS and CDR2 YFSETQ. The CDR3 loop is CASSLTDVNSPLHF. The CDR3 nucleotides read TGCGCCAGCAGCTTAACAGATGTTAATTCACCCCTCCACTTT.

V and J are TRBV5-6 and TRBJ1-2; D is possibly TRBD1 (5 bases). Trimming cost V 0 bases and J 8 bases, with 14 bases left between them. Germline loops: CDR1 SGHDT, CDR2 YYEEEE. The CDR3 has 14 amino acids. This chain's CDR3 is CASSLVIDSGGYTF. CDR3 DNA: TGTGCCAGCAGCTTGGTTATAGACAGCGGGGGCTACACCTTC.

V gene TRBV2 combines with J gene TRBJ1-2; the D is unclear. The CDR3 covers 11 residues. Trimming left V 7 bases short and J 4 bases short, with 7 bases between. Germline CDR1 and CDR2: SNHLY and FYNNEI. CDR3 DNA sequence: TGTGCCAGCAAACTACCCTATGGCTACACCTTC. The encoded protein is CASKLPYGYTF. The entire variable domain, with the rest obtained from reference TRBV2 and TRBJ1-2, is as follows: EPEVTQTPSHQVTQMGQEVILRCVPISNHLYFYWYRQILGQKVEFLVSFYNNEISEKSEIFDDQFSVERPDGSNFTLKIRSTKLEDSAMYFCASKLPYGYTFGSGTRLTVV.

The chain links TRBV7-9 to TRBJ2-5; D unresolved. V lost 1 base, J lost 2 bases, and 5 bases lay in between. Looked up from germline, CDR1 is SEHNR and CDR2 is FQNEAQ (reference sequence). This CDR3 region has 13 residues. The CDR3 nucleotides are TGTGCCAGCAGCTTAGACACGCAAGAGACCCAGTACTTC. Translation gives CASSLDTQETQYF.

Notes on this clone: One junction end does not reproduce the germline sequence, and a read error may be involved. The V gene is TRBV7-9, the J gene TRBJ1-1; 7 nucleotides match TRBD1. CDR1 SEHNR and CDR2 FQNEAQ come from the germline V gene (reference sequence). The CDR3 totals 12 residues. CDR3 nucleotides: TGTTCCAGTGTGACAGGGACGGCTGAAGCTTTCTTT. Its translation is CSSVTGTAEAFF.

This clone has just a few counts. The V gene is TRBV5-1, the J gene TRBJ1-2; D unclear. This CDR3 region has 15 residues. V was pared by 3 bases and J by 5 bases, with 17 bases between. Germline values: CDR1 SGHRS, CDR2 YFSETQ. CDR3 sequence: CASSSDMPWRYGYTF. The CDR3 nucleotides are TGCGCCAGCAGCTCTGACATGCCCTGGCGATATGGCTACACCTTC.

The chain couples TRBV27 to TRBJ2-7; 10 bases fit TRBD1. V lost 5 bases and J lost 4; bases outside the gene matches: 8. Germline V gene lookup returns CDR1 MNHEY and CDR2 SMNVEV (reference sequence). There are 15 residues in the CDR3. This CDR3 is CASSPGQGGMYEQYF. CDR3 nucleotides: TGTGCCAGCAGTCCTGGACAGGGGGGCATGTACGAGCAGTACTTC.

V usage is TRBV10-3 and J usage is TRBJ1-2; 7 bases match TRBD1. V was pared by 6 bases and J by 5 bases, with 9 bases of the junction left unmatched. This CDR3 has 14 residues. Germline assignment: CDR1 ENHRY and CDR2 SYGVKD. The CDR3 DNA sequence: TGTGCCATCAGAGATCCAGGGGGAGGATATGGCTACACCTTC. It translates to CAIRDPGGGYGYTF.

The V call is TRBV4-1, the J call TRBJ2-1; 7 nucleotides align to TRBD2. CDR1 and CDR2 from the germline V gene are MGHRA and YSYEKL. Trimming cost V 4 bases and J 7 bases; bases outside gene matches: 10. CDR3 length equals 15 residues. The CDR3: CASSLTSTPPNEQFF. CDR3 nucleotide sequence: TGCGCCAGCAGCCTGACTAGCACCCCACCAAATGAGCAGTTCTTC.

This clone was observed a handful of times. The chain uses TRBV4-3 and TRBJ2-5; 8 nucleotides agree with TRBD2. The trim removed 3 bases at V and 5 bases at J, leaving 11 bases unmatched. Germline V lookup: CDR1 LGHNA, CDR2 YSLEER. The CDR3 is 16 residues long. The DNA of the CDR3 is TGCGCCAGCAGCCAGCTACCGGGGGGGTCCGAGGAGACCCAGTACTTC. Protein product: CASSQLPGGSEETQYF.

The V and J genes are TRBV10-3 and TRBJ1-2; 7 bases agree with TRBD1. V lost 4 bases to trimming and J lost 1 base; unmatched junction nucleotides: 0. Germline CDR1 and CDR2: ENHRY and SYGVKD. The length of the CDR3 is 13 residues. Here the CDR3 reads CAISGTGNYGYTF. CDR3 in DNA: TGTGCCATCAGTGGGACAGGTAACTATGGCTACACCTTC.

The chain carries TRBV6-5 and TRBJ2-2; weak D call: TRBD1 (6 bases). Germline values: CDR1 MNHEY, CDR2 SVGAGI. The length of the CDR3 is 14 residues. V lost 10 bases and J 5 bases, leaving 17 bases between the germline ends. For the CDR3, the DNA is TGTGCCACCACCGGGACACGCCCGACCGGGGAGCTGTTTTTT. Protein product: CATTGTRPTGELFF.

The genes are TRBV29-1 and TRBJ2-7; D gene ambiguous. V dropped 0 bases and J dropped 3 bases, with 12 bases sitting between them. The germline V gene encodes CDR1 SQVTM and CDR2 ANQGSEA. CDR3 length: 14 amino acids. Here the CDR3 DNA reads TGCAGCGTTGAAGATCCCCTGACGGGCTACGAGCAGTACTTC. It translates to CSVEDPLTGYEQYF.

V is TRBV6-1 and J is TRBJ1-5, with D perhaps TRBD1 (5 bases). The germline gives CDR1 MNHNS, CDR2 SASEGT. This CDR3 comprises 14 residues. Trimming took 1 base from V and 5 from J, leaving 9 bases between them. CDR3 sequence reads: CASSEGGVYQPQHF. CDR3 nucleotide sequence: TGTGCCAGCAGTGAAGGGGGGGTTTATCAGCCCCAGCATTTT.

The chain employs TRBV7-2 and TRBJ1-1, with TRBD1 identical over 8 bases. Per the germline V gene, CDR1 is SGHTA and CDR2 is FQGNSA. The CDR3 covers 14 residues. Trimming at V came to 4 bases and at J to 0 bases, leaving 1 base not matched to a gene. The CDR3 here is CASSSGQVNTEAFF. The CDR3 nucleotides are TGTGCCAGCAGCTCGGGACAGGTGAACACTGAAGCTTTCTTT.

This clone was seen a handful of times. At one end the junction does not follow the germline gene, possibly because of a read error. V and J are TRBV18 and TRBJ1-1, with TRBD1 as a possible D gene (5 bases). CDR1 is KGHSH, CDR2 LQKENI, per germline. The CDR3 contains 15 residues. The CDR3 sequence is CASSPKTEFNTDAFF. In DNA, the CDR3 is TGTGCCAGCTCACCAAAGACAGAATTTAACACTGACGCTTTCTTT.

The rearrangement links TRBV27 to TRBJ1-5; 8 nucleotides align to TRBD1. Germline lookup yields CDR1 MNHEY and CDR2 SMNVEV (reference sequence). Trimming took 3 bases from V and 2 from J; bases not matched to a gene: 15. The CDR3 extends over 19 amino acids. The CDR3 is CASSFPYLTDREGNQPQHF. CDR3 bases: TGTGCCAGCAGTTTCCCTTATCTAACGGACAGGGAGGGCAATCAGCCCCAGCATTTT.

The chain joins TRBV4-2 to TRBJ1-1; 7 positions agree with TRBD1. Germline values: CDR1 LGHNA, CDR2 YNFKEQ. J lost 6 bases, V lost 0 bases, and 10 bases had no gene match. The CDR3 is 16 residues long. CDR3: CASSQEMTGKMAEAFF. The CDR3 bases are TGTGCCAGCAGCCAAGAGATGACAGGGAAGATGGCTGAAGCTTTCTTT.

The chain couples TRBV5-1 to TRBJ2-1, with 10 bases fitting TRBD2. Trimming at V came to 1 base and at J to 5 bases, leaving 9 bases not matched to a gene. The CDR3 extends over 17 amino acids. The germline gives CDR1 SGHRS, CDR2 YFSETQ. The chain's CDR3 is CASSLPSTSGKNNEQFF. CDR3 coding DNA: TGCGCCAGCAGCTTGCCCTCTACTAGCGGGAAAAACAATGAGCAGTTCTTC.

DNA for the CDR3: TGTGCCAGCAGCTTCGCTAGCGGCTACGAGCAGTACTTC. It encodes CASSFASGYEQYF. This chain uses TRBV7-2 with TRBJ2-7; 7 bases line up with TRBD2. Germline CDR1 and CDR2: SGHTA and FQGNSA. V was clipped by 3 bases and J by 3 bases; unmatched bases: 2. This CDR3 region has 13 residues.

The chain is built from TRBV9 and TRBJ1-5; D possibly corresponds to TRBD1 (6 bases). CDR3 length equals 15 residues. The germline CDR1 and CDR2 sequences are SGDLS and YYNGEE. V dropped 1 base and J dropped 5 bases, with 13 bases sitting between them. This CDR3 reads CASSVTDSGDQPQHF. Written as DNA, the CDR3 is TGTGCCAGCAGCGTAACGGACAGTGGAGATCAGCCCCAGCATTTT.

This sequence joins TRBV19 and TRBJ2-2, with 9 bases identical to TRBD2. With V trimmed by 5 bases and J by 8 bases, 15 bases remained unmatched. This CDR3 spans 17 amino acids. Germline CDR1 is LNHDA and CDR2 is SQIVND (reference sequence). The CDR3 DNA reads TGTGCCAGTAGTCCAATCCGAAATCTAGCGGGAAGGGGGGAGCTGTTTTTT. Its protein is CASSPIRNLAGRGELFF.

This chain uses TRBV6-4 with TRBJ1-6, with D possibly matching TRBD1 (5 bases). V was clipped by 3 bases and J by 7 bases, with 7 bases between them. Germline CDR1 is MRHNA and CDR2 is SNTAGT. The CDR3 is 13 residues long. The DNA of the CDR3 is TGTGCCAGCAGTGAAGGGGTAAATTCACCCCTCCACTTT. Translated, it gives CASSEGVNSPLHF.

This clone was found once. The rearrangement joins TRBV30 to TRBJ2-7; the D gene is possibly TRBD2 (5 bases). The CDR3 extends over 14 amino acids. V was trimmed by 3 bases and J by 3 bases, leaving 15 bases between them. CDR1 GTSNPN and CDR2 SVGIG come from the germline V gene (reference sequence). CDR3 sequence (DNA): TGTGCCTGGAGGGACTTCCTCCTGGGCTACGAGCAGTACTTC. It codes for CAWRDFLLGYEQYF. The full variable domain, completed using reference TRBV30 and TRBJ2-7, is SQTIHQWPATLVQPVGSPLSLECTVEGTSNPNLYWYRQAAGRGLQLLFYSVGIGQISSEVPQNLSASRPQDRQFILSSKKLLLSDSGFYLCAWRDFLLGYEQYFGPGTRLTVT.